A selection of T cell receptor beta chains follows, all from one sample in a study of T cells in localized non-small cell lung cancer. Method: immunoSEQ multiplex PCR; TCRdb's copy keeps in-frame clones and lacks some. The table lists about 43,000 clones, 90% to 95% of them singletons. The source was PBMCs, collected before any cancer treatment. The receptors shown here come from a woman aged 40 to 75 with stage II lung adenocarcinoma. Both conserved end residues are part of each CDR3. Each record gives: D gene, CDR3 length, clone size, V gene, J gene, CDR3 protein, CDR3 DNA. A D gene is named only where the DNA matches it firmly. Some rows mark clone size as missing; the rest say once, few, many or name a class of expanded clone.

D: NA; length: 12; size: NA; V: TRBV28; J: TRBJ1-2; CDR3: CASSLTVQGYTF; DNA: TGTGCCAGCAGTCTGACAGTTCAGGGCTACACCTTC
D: NA; length: 13; size: NA; V: TRBV6-5; J: TRBJ2-2; CDR3: CASSRLGAGELFF; DNA: TGTGCCAGCAGTCGTCTAGGGGCCGGGGAGCTGTTTTTT
D: NA; length: 12; size: NA; V: TRBV7-2; J: TRBJ2-5; CDR3: CAGQGAGETQYF; DNA: TGTGCCGGCCAAGGCGCGGGCGAGACCCAGTACTTC
D: TRBD2; length: 16; size: NA; V: TRBV27; J: TRBJ2-1; CDR3: CASRPAGSGRYNEQFF; DNA: TGTGCCAGCAGACCCGCCGGGAGCGGGAGATACAATGAGCAGTTCTTC
D: TRBD1; length: 14; size: few; V: TRBV18; J: TRBJ1-5; CDR3: CASSPTGGRQPQHF; DNA: TGTGCCAGCTCACCAACAGGGGGCCGTCAGCCCCAGCATTTT
D: TRBD2; length: 15; size: NA; V: TRBV5-1; J: TRBJ2-5; CDR3: CASSLTSGGLETQYF; DNA: TGCGCCAGCAGCTTGACTAGCGGGGGGTTGGAGACCCAGTACTTC
D: TRBD2; length: 16; size: NA; V: TRBV11-2; J: TRBJ2-3; CDR3: CASSLLAGVGTDTQYF; DNA: TGTGCCAGCAGCTTATTAGCGGGAGTAGGCACAGATACGCAGTATTTT
D: NA; length: 12; size: NA; V: TRBV28; J: TRBJ2-7; CDR3: CASSLKLGVQYF; DNA: TGTGCCAGCAGTTTAAAGTTGGGGGTCCAGTACTTC
D: TRBD1; length: 15; size: few; V: TRBV9; J: TRBJ2-3; CDR3: CASSGDRGPADTQYF; DNA: TGTGCCAGCAGCGGAGACAGGGGCCCCGCGGATACGCAGTATTTT
D: TRBD2; length: 15; size: NA; V: TRBV5-1; J: TRBJ2-2; CDR3: CASSLAGLAVGELFF; DNA: TGCGCCAGCAGCTTGGCCGGCCTAGCGGTCGGGGAGCTGTTTTTT
D: NA; length: 12; size: NA; V: TRBV9; J: TRBJ1-1; CDR3: CASSAEGAEAFF; DNA: TGTGCCAGCAGCGCGGAGGGGGCTGAAGCTTTCTTT
D: NA; length: 13; size: once; V: TRBV7-7; J: TRBJ2-7; CDR3: CASSLGPPYEQYF; DNA: TGTGCCAGCAGCTTAGGACCCCCCTACGAGCAGTACTTC
D: NA; length: 12; size: NA; V: TRBV28; J: TRBJ1-1; CDR3: CASSLRVTEAFF; DNA: TGTGCCAGCAGTTTACGGGTCACTGAAGCTTTCTTT
D: TRBD2; length: 15; size: once; V: TRBV5-1; J: TRBJ2-1; CDR3: CASSLVAGGHNEQFF; DNA: TGCGCCAGCAGCTTGGTAGCGGGGGGCCACAATGAGCAGTTCTTC
D: NA; length: 16; size: NA; V: TRBV19; J: TRBJ2-6; CDR3: CASRWGGPGGANVLTF; DNA: TGTGCCAGTAGATGGGGGGGCCCAGGGGGGGCCAACGTCCTGACTTTC
D: NA; length: 14; size: once; V: TRBV9; J: TRBJ2-7; CDR3: CASSVGGTTYEQYF; DNA: TGTGCCAGCAGCGTAGGAGGGACCACCTACGAGCAGTACTTC
D: NA; length: 13; size: NA; V: TRBV28; J: TRBJ1-2; CDR3: CATDLGSSYGYTF; DNA: TGTGCCACAGATTTGGGCAGTTCCTATGGCTACACCTTC
D: NA; length: 17; size: once; V: TRBV4-1; J: TRBJ1-5; CDR3: CASSQVWGGNSNQPQQF; DNA: TGCGCCAGCAGCCAAGTATGGGGAGGGAATAGCAATCAGCCCCAGCAGTTT
D: NA; length: 13; size: NA; V: TRBV5-1; J: TRBJ2-1; CDR3: CASSLVVYGEQFF; DNA: TGCGCCAGCAGCTTGGTGGTTTACGGTGAGCAGTTCTTC
D: NA; length: 14; size: once; V: TRBV6-5; J: TRBJ2-7; CDR3: CASSSYGGPYEQYF; DNA: TGTGCCAGCAGTTCCTACGGGGGTCCCTACGAGCAGTACTTC
D: NA; length: 14; size: NA; V: TRBV11-1; J: TRBJ2-1; CDR3: CASSSQRLGNEQFF; DNA: TGTGCCAGCAGCTCGCAGCGGTTGGGCAATGAGCAGTTCTTC
D: NA; length: 16; size: NA; V: TRBV28; J: TRBJ2-7; CDR3: CASSLSRTSSSYEQYF; DNA: TGTGCCAGCAGTTTATCACGGACCTCCAGCTCCTACGAGCAGTACTTC
D: NA; length: 12; size: NA; V: TRBV7-2; J: TRBJ2-7; CDR3: CASSSGRYEQYF; DNA: TGTGCCAGCAGTTCCGGGAGATACGAGCAGTACTTC
D: NA; length: 14; size: NA; V: TRBV6-6; J: TRBJ2-7; CDR3: CASSRLSGPYEQYF; DNA: TGTGCCAGCAGTAGGCTTTCGGGCCCCTACGAGCAGTACTTC
D: TRBD1; length: 15; size: few; V: TRBV5-4; J: TRBJ1-1; CDR3: CASSSETGANTEAFF; DNA: TGTGCCAGCAGCTCTGAGACAGGGGCGAACACTGAAGCTTTCTTT
D: NA; length: 19; size: NA; V: TRBV28; J: TRBJ1-1; CDR3: CASSLGGVGRGAWNTEAFF; DNA: TGTGCCAGCAGTTTAGGAGGGGTGGGCAGGGGTGCTTGGAACACTGAAGCTTTCTTT
D: NA; length: 13; size: NA; V: TRBV13; J: TRBJ2-5; CDR3: CASSAGYQETQYF; DNA: TGTGCCAGCAGCGCAGGGTATCAAGAGACCCAGTACTTC
D: NA; length: 14; size: few; V: TRBV7-9; J: TRBJ2-5; CDR3: CASTEGGFQETQYF; DNA: TGTGCCAGCACCGAGGGGGGCTTTCAAGAGACCCAGTACTTC
D: NA; length: 16; size: NA; V: TRBV5-6; J: TRBJ2-2; CDR3: CASSLVARGGTGELFF; DNA: TGTGCCAGCAGCTTGGTCGCCAGGGGTGGCACCGGGGAGCTGTTTTTT
D: NA; length: 13; size: NA; V: TRBV11-2; J: TRBJ2-4; CDR3: CASSGTRENIQYF; DNA: TGTGCCAGCTCGGGAACGCGGGAAAACATTCAGTACTTC
D: NA; length: 13; size: NA; V: TRBV5-1; J: TRBJ1-4; CDR3: CASRDSTNEKLFF; DNA: TGCGCCAGCAGGGACAGCACTAATGAAAAACTGTTTTTT
D: TRBD2; length: 17; size: NA; V: TRBV11-2; J: TRBJ2-5; CDR3: CASSLVGTSGPQETQYF; DNA: TGTGCCAGCAGCTTAGTCGGTACTAGCGGGCCTCAAGAGACCCAGTACTTC
D: NA; length: 13; size: NA; V: TRBV19; J: TRBJ2-1; CDR3: CASNEGSYNEQFF; DNA: TGTGCCAGTAATGAGGGCTCCTACAATGAGCAGTTCTTC
D: TRBD1; length: 18; size: NA; V: TRBV5-1; J: TRBJ1-1; CDR3: CASSLIYPGQGSNTEAFF; DNA: TGCGCCAGCAGCTTGATCTACCCGGGACAGGGGTCGAACACTGAAGCTTTCTTT
D: NA; length: 16; size: NA; V: TRBV6-5; J: TRBJ1-4; CDR3: CASSYGQATRGEKLFF; DNA: TGTGCCAGCAGTTACGGTCAGGCTACAAGGGGTGAAAAACTGTTTTTT
D: NA; length: 17; size: few; V: TRBV6-1; J: TRBJ1-3; CDR3: CASSERRQTSSGNTIYF; DNA: TGTGCCAGCAGTGAAAGGAGACAGACGAGCTCTGGAAACACCATATATTTT
D: NA; length: 16; size: NA; V: TRBV9; J: TRBJ1-3; CDR3: CASSGRDGSVGNTIYF; DNA: TGTGCCAGCAGCGGCCGGGACGGCTCGGTTGGAAACACCATATATTTT
D: NA; length: 14; size: NA; V: TRBV6-1; J: TRBJ2-7; CDR3: CASSGLGLLHEQYF; DNA: TGTGCCAGCAGTGGATTGGGCTTGCTCCACGAGCAGTACTTC
D: NA; length: 15; size: NA; V: TRBV5-1; J: TRBJ2-1; CDR3: CASSLARTGPDEQFF; DNA: TGCGCCAGCAGCTTGGCCAGAACGGGTCCGGATGAGCAGTTCTTC
D: TRBD2; length: 14; size: NA; V: TRBV7-9; J: TRBJ2-5; CDR3: CASRGAGGLETQYF; DNA: TGTGCCAGCAGGGGAGCGGGGGGGCTAGAGACCCAGTACTTC
D: NA; length: 14; size: NA; V: TRBV28; J: TRBJ1-1; CDR3: CASTQGRGVTEAFF; DNA: TGTGCCAGCACGCAGGGTAGGGGGGTCACTGAAGCTTTCTTT
D: NA; length: 16; size: NA; V: TRBV5-1; J: TRBJ2-2; CDR3: CASSRDPLIYTGELFF; DNA: TGCGCCAGCAGCAGGGACCCGCTAATTTACACCGGGGAGCTGTTTTTT
D: NA; length: 11; size: NA; V: TRBV29-1; J: TRBJ2-7; CDR3: CSVVGTYEQYF; DNA: TGCAGCGTTGTGGGAACCTACGAGCAGTACTTC
D: NA; length: 15; size: NA; V: TRBV19; J: TRBJ1-4; CDR3: CASSPGWARGEKLFF; DNA: TGTGCCAGTAGCCCCGGGTGGGCTCGGGGAGAAAAACTGTTTTTT
D: TRBD2; length: 17; size: NA; V: TRBV7-8; J: TRBJ2-2; CDR3: CASSSHRLAVDTGELFF; DNA: TGTGCCAGCAGCTCCCACCGACTAGCGGTAGACACCGGGGAGCTGTTTTTT
D: NA; length: 15; size: NA; V: TRBV6-6; J: TRBJ1-1; CDR3: CASSYSPDPNTEAFF; DNA: TGTGCCAGCAGTTACTCTCCGGACCCGAACACTGAAGCTTTCTTT
D: NA; length: 16; size: NA; V: TRBV5-1; J: TRBJ2-6; CDR3: CASSLTRATGANVLTF; DNA: TGCGCCAGCAGCTTAACTAGGGCCACTGGGGCCAACGTCCTGACTTTC
D: NA; length: 14; size: NA; V: TRBV28; J: TRBJ2-5; CDR3: CASSGERNQETQYF; DNA: TGTGCCAGCAGTGGGGAGAGAAACCAAGAGACCCAGTACTTC
D: TRBD2; length: 16; size: NA; V: TRBV27; J: TRBJ2-5; CDR3: CASSPQRGARGETQYF; DNA: TGTGCCAGCAGTCCCCAGCGGGGGGCCCGGGGAGAGACCCAGTACTTC
D: TRBD1; length: 16; size: NA; V: TRBV5-1; J: TRBJ1-2; CDR3: CASSQGSGQGARGYTF; DNA: TGCGCCAGCAGCCAGGGATCGGGACAGGGGGCGCGGGGCTACACCTTC
D: TRBD1; length: 16; size: NA; V: TRBV4-1; J: TRBJ1-1; CDR3: CASSQKQGAGNTEAFF; DNA: TGCGCCAGCAGCCAGAAACAGGGGGCAGGGAACACTGAAGCTTTCTTT
D: NA; length: 13; size: NA; V: TRBV7-9; J: TRBJ2-3; CDR3: CASRGQAADTQYF; DNA: TGTGCCAGCAGGGGGCAGGCGGCAGATACGCAGTATTTT
D: TRBD1; length: 16; size: NA; V: TRBV5-1; J: TRBJ1-4; CDR3: CASSAGGRRTNEKLFF; DNA: TGCGCCAGCAGCGCAGGGGGCCGTCGAACTAATGAAAAACTGTTTTTT
D: NA; length: 12; size: NA; V: TRBV5-1; J: TRBJ2-1; CDR3: CASSWRGDEQFF; DNA: TGCGCCAGCAGCTGGCGTGGGGATGAGCAGTTCTTC
D: NA; length: 13; size: NA; V: TRBV5-8; J: TRBJ1-4; CDR3: CASQAWGAEKLFF; DNA: TGTGCCAGCCAAGCTTGGGGAGCCGAAAAACTGTTTTTT